These T cell receptor beta chains were read from a single sample in a study of vaccination and CD4 T cells after COVID-19. These TCRs are of unknown antigen specificity. MiXCR, applied by TCRdb to the PCR reads, yields one record per CDR3 protein. The table has about 3,900 distinct CDR3 sequences, about 71% seen once. The sequencing sample was made of CD4+ T cells from blood, cultured in vitro. The receptors stem from a human donor who had recovered from COVID-19. The CDR3 runs from the conserved cysteine through the conserved F or W. The D gene is left open where the match is weak. Clone size is given for some rows only: seen once, a few or many times, or a class if the clone is expanded.

CDR3 DNA: TGTGCCAGCAGCTACCCAGGATCTGAAGCTTTCTTT
CDR3 protein: CASSYPGSEAFF
V gene: TRBV12-3/TRBV12-4
CDR3 length: 12
J gene: TRBJ1-1
D gene: .
clone size: .

CDR3 DNA: TGTGCCAGCAGCCCGGTCTCTAACTATGGCTACACCTTC
CDR3 protein: CASSPVSNYGYTF
V gene: TRBV6-1
CDR3 length: 13
J gene: TRBJ1-2
D gene: .
clone size: medium-sized

CDR3 DNA: TGTGCCAGCAGTTTCCTCGGGCTTCATGGGGAGACCCAGTACTTC
CDR3 protein: CASSFLGLHGETQYF
V gene: TRBV12-3/TRBV12-4
CDR3 length: 15
J gene: TRBJ2-5
D gene: .
clone size: .

CDR3 DNA: TGTGCCAGCAGCTTGTCTGCCTCTGGAAACACCATATATTTT
CDR3 protein: CASSLSASGNTIYF
V gene: TRBV7-3
CDR3 length: 14
J gene: TRBJ1-3
D gene: .
clone size: .

CDR3 DNA: TGTGCCAGCAGGGAGGGGTCGAACACCGGGGAGCTGTTTTTT
CDR3 protein: CASREGSNTGELFF
V gene: TRBV6-1
CDR3 length: 14
J gene: TRBJ2-2
D gene: .
clone size: few

CDR3 DNA: TGTGCCAGCAGTGTTAGCGGGGGGGTCGGGAATGAGCAGTTCTTC
CDR3 protein: CASSVSGGVGNEQFF
V gene: TRBV7-2
CDR3 length: 15
J gene: TRBJ2-1
D gene: TRBD2
clone size: medium-sized

CDR3 DNA: TGTGCCAGCAGTTCCCCGATGAGTGAAAAACTGTTTTTT
CDR3 protein: CASSSPMSEKLFF
V gene: TRBV6-2/TRBV6-3
CDR3 length: 13
J gene: TRBJ1-4
D gene: .
clone size: .

CDR3 DNA: TGTGCCAGCAGTTTAAAGCAGGGGCCCTTTTGGGCGAACGGGTTTAACACTGAAGCTTTCTTT
CDR3 protein: CASSLKQGPFWANGFNTEAFF
V gene: TRBV27
CDR3 length: 21
J gene: TRBJ1-1
D gene: .
clone size: .

CDR3 DNA: TGCAGTGCTAGAGCCTTATCTGTCGCAGATACGCAGTATTTT
CDR3 protein: CSARALSVADTQYF
V gene: TRBV20-1
CDR3 length: 14
J gene: TRBJ2-3
D gene: .
clone size: .

CDR3 DNA: TGCAGTGCCGCTGGAGGGGGGCGGGACACTGAAGCTTTCTTT
CDR3 protein: CSAAGGGRDTEAFF
V gene: TRBV20-1
CDR3 length: 14
J gene: TRBJ1-1
D gene: .
clone size: .

CDR3 DNA: TGTGCCAGCAGAACTAACAGGGGACGTGGCTACACCTTC
CDR3 protein: CASRTNRGRGYTF
V gene: TRBV28
CDR3 length: 13
J gene: TRBJ1-2
D gene: TRBD1
clone size: .

CDR3 DNA: TGTGCCTGGAGTGTAGCAGGGTATAATTCACCCCTCCACTTT
CDR3 protein: CAWSVAGYNSPLHF
V gene: TRBV30
CDR3 length: 14
J gene: TRBJ1-6
D gene: .
clone size: .

CDR3 DNA: TGTGCCAGTAGTCCATACGGGTTAATGAACACTGAAGCTTTCTTT
CDR3 protein: CASSPYGLMNTEAFF
V gene: TRBV19
CDR3 length: 15
J gene: TRBJ1-1
D gene: .
clone size: .

CDR3 DNA: TGCGCCAGCAGCCCGTTGGAGTGGCGGATAAACACTGAAGCTTTCTTT
CDR3 protein: CASSPLEWRINTEAFF
V gene: TRBV5-1
CDR3 length: 16
J gene: TRBJ1-1
D gene: .
clone size: once